What follows are 23 T cell receptor beta chains derived from one specimen sequenced in a study of molecular identifiers for immune sequencing clone quantification. TCRdb reanalysed the PCR reads using MiXCR and keeps one entry per CDR3 protein. The sample has some 320,000 distinct CDR3 sequences; 24% are singletons. Input material: naive CD8+ T cells from blood, with Jurkat cell RNA spiked in. As for subset: FACS-sorted CD8+CD4-CCR7+CD45RA+ naive T cells. All receptors come from a human donor in good health. Some libraries in this study had Jurkat cell RNA spiked in.

This clonotype was counted ten times or more. The chain recombines TRBV21-1 with TRBJ2-7. TRBV21-1 is a pseudogene segment. The CDR3 is 13 amino acids. Here the CDR3 reads CASTSTSCYEQYF. The DNA of the CDR3 is TGTGCCAGCACTTCGACTAGCTGCTACGAGCAGTACTTC.

This clonotype was recorded at least ten times. V gene TRBV11-2 combines with J gene TRBJ2-4; D remains ambiguous. Looked up from germline, CDR1 is SGHAT and CDR2 is FQNNGV. The CDR3 sequence is 15 residues long. V lost 2 bases and J 5 bases, leaving 13 bases between the germline ends. CDR3 residues: CASSLNSRLENIQYF. The CDR3 nucleotides read TGTGCCAGCAGCTTAAATTCCAGGTTGGAAAACATTCAGTACTTC.

Many counts were recorded for this clonotype. The chain employs TRBV7-2 and TRBJ2-5; 7 bases are shared with TRBD1. V lost 5 bases, J lost 0 bases, and 3 bases stayed unmatched. The CDR3 sequence is 14 residues long. Germline values: CDR1 SGHTA, CDR2 FQGNSA. The CDR3 reads CASSPGQDQETQYF. CDR3 coding DNA: TGTGCCAGCAGCCCAGGACAGGACCAAGAGACCCAGTACTTC.

This sequence joins TRBV5-1 and TRBJ2-7; D is possibly TRBD2 (5 bases). V was trimmed by 1 base and J by 2 bases, leaving 19 bases between them. Germline V gives CDR1 SGHRS, CDR2 YFSETQ. This CDR3 region has 17 residues. The CDR3 coding sequence is TGCGCCAGCAGCTTGAGTTTGTCGGGAACAACACCCTACGAGCAGTACTTC. Protein sequence: CASSLSLSGTTPYEQYF.

The chain combines TRBV4-3 with TRBJ2-2; 9 positions agree with TRBD1. V lost 8 bases, J lost 4 bases, and 20 bases stayed unmatched. The CDR3 is 19 amino acids. Germline assignment: CDR1 LGHNA and CDR2 YSLEER. CDR3 sequence: CASGRDRGQGVASTGELFF. Written as DNA, the CDR3 is TGCGCCAGCGGCCGAGATAGGGGACAGGGCGTCGCGAGCACCGGGGAGCTGTTTTTT.

This clonotype has ten or more counts. The chain carries TRBV2 and TRBJ2-4; D is ambiguous. The germline V gene has CDR1 SNHLY and CDR2 FYNNEI. CDR3 length: 15 residues. The V end lost 3 bases, the J end lost 0 bases, and 9 bases lay between the germline ends. The CDR3 reads CASSEVRAAKNIQYF. CDR3 in DNA: TGTGCCAGCAGTGAGGTCCGAGCAGCCAAAAACATTCAGTACTTC.

J is TRBJ2-7 and V is TRBV4-3; D ambiguous. This CDR3 has 15 amino acids. V was pared by 0 bases and J by 6 bases, with 15 bases between. Germline V gives CDR1 LGHNA, CDR2 YSLEER. This CDR3 reads CASSQDARSLLEQYF. CDR3 in DNA: TGCGCCAGCAGCCAAGATGCCAGGAGCCTCCTCGAGCAGTACTTC.

This clonotype has more than one count but fewer than ten. The chain uses TRBV12-3 or TRBV12-4 and TRBJ2-3; possibly TRBD1 or TRBD2 for D (5 bases each). The CDR3 loop spans 15 amino acids. Trimming cost V 0 bases and J 2 bases, with 9 bases left between them. The CDR3 protein is CASSLAGATTDTQYF. CDR3 sequence (DNA): TGTGCCAGCAGTTTAGCCGGGGCGACCACAGATACGCAGTATTTT.

This clonotype was recorded many times. The rearrangement links TRBV7-6 to TRBJ2-7; TRBD2 agrees at 12 bases. V shed 5 bases and J 7 bases; nucleotides not matched to a gene: 9. Germline V gives CDR1 SGHVS, CDR2 FNYEAQ. This CDR3 has 15 amino acids. CDR3 nucleotide sequence: TGTGCCAGCAGCCTTGCTAGCGGGGGGGCTGGTGAGCAGTACTTC. The encoded protein is CASSLASGGAGEQYF.

To note about this clonotype: It may be a read error: a sequence one base away is much more abundant. This sequence joins TRBV14 and TRBJ2-3; no reliable D call. Trimming removed 0 bases from V and 4 bases from J, with 17 bases in between. From germline, CDR1 is SGHDN and CDR2 FVKESK. The length of the CDR3 is 17 residues. This CDR3 reads CASSQDPDIIGADTQYF. In DNA form, the CDR3 reads TGTGCCAGCAGCCAAGACCCCGACATAATCGGCGCAGATACGCAGTATTTT.

The chain employs TRBV30 and TRBJ2-5; 10 bases match TRBD1. This CDR3 has 16 residues. The J segment lost 3 bases and the V segment lost 5 bases, leaving 12 bases of the junction unmatched. Germline V gene lookup returns CDR1 GTSNPN and CDR2 SVGIG (reference sequence). CDR3 sequence: CAWSGQGFEAKETQYF. DNA for the CDR3: TGTGCCTGGTCGGGACAGGGGTTCGAGGCAAAAGAGACCCAGTACTTC.

In its sample, this clonotype was seen a few times. The chain employs TRBV19 and TRBJ1-4; 7 bases fit TRBD1. The V gene's germline CDR1 is LNHDA and CDR2 SQIVND (reference sequence). CDR3 length equals 14 residues. The trim removed 9 bases at V and 10 bases at J, leaving 14 bases unmatched. The chain's CDR3 is CASSNYQGEVKLFF. As DNA, the CDR3 is TGTGCCAGCAGCAATTACCAGGGGGAGGTAAAACTGTTTTTT.

The chain is built from TRBV30 and TRBJ2-1; D remains unclear. CDR1 is GTSNPN, CDR2 SVGIG, per germline (reference sequence). The CDR3 is 12 residues long. Trimming left V 0 bases short and J 8 bases short, with 8 bases between. Here the CDR3 reads CAWSVLYDEQFF. In DNA, the CDR3 is TGTGCCTGGAGTGTGCTATACGATGAGCAGTTCTTC.

Turning to this clonotype: A read error may explain this, as a much larger clone is one base away. The conserved phenylalanine or tryptophan is not found at the CDR3 terminus, so this likely reflects a read error. This rearrangement joins TRBV27 to TRBJ1-1; D is unresolved. CDR1 MNHEY and CDR2 SMNVEV come from the germline V gene (reference sequence). The CDR3 consists of 15 residues. Trimming took 2 bases from V and 1 from J, leaving 11 bases between them. The CDR3 coding sequence is TGTGCCAGCAGTTTAAACGCACTTCCGAACACTGAAGCTTTCCTT. This gives the protein CASSLNALPNTEAFL.

This clonotype was found many times. CDR3 DNA: TGTGCCAGCAGCGCCAGAACTAGCGGGAGGGCCACAGATACGCAGTATTTT. Translated: CASSARTSGRATDTQYF. The chain has TRBV28 and TRBJ2-3; 13 nucleotides line up with TRBD2. V shed 6 bases and J 2 bases; nucleotides not matched to a gene: 8. The CDR3 has 17 residues. The germline V gene has CDR1 MDHEN and CDR2 SYDVKM.

This clonotype was recorded a few times. This sequence joins TRBV27 and TRBJ2-7; 13 bases map to TRBD2. Germline values: CDR1 MNHEY, CDR2 SMNVEV (reference sequence). There are 14 residues in the CDR3. V trimming: 6 bases; J trimming: 4 bases; junction bases outside the gene matches: 3. CDR3 nucleotides: TGTGCCAGCAGACTGACTAGCGGGAGGTACGAGCAGTACTTC. The encoded protein is CASRLTSGRYEQYF.

Details on this clonotype: The CDR3 ends on some other residue instead of the conserved phenylalanine or tryptophan, so this is likely a read error. The V call is TRBV13, the J call TRBJ1-3; D perhaps matches TRBD1 (6 bases). The CDR3 has 14 residues. Germline CDR1 reads PRHDT; CDR2 reads FYEKMQ (reference sequence). V was trimmed by 4 bases and J by 3 bases, leaving 10 bases between them. The CDR3 nucleotides are TGTGCCAGCAGCTCAGGGGAAAGTGGAAACACCATATATTCT. This encodes CASSSGESGNTIYS.

Remarks on this clonotype: This may stem from a read error, because a much larger clone lies one nucleotide away. CDR3 protein: CASILVQAGGTDTQYF. In DNA form, the CDR3 reads TGTGCCAGCATCTTAGTACAGGCGGGAGGCACAGATACGCAGTATTTT. The chain couples TRBV7-9 to TRBJ2-3, with TRBD2 matching 7 bases. The germline V gene encodes CDR1 SEHNR and CDR2 FQNEAQ (reference sequence). The CDR3 is 16 amino acids.

This clonotype was counted ten times or more. The J gene is TRBJ2-5, the V gene TRBV12-3 or TRBV12-4, with TRBD2 as a possible D gene (5 bases). The V and J ends lost 6 bases and 5 bases respectively, with 19 bases between them. CDR3 length: 15 residues. CDR3 in DNA: TGTGCCAGCAGCGTAAGGGAGTCCGCTCTGGAGACCCAGTACTTC. This translates into CASSVRESALETQYF.

This clonotype was seen a handful of times. This chain joins TRBV20-1 and TRBJ2-3, with a weak D call TRBD2 (6 bases). The germline CDR1 and CDR2 sequences are DFQATT and SNEGSKA (reference sequence). This CDR3 region has 13 residues. The CDR3 coding sequence is TGCAGAGCCTCCAGACTAGGCACAGATACGCAGTATTTT. This translates into CRASRLGTDTQYF.

The chain has TRBV6-2 or TRBV6-3 and TRBJ2-2; 7 bases map to TRBD1. V trimming: 6 bases; J trimming: 2 bases; junction bases outside the gene matches: 21. The CDR3 is made up of 20 amino acids. CDR1 and CDR2 from the germline V gene are MNHEY and SVGEGT. This CDR3 is CASSPVLGQALQANTGELFF. DNA of the CDR3: TGTGCCAGCAGCCCTGTTCTCGGACAGGCGTTACAAGCCAACACCGGGGAGCTGTTTTTT.

Points on this clonotype: A read error may be the cause here, since a much bigger clone is one base away. V usage is TRBV29-1 and J usage is TRBJ2-3; no clear D gene. The CDR3 length is 11 residues. Germline CDR1 reads SQVTM; CDR2 reads ANQGSEA. The CDR3 is CWASNTDTPYF. Written as DNA, the CDR3 is TGCTGGGCCAGTAACACAGATACGCCGTATTTT.

Points on this clonotype: A read error may account for a junction end that differs from germline. V gene TRBV5-1 combines with J gene TRBJ1-1, with a tentative D call TRBD1 (5 bases). The CDR3 extends over 14 amino acids. Germline-derived CDR1 and CDR2 are SGHRS and YFSETQ. The CDR3, as DNA: TGCGCCAGCAGCTTGGCCGCAGGGAACACTGACGCTTTCTTT. Amino acid sequence: CASSLAAGNTDAFF.